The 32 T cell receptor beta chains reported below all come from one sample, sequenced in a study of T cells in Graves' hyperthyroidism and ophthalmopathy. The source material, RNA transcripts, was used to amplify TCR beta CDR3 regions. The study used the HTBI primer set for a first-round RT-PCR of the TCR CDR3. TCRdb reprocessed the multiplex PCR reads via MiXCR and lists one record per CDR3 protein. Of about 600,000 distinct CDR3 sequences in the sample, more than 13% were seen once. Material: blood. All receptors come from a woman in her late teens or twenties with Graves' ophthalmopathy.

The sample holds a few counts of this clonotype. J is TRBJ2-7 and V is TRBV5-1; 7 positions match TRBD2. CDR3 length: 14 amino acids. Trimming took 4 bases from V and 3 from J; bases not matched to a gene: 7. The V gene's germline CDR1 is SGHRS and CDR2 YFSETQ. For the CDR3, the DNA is TGCGCCAGCAGCACATTAGCGGGCGACTACGAGCAGTACTTC. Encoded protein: CASSTLAGDYEQYF.

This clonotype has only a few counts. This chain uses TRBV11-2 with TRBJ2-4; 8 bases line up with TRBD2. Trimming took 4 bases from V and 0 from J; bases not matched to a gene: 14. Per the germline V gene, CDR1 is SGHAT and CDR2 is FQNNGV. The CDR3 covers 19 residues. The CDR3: CASSSLRRLAPLAKNIQYF. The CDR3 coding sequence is TGTGCCAGCAGCTCTCTTAGGAGACTAGCGCCGCTAGCCAAAAACATTCAGTACTTC. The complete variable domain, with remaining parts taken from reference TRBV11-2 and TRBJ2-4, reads EAGVAQSPRYKIIEKRQSVAFWCNPISGHATLYWYQQILGQGPKLLIQFQNNGVVDDSQLPKDRFSAERLKGVDSTLKIQPAKLEDSAVYLCASSSLRRLAPLAKNIQYFGAGTRLSVL.

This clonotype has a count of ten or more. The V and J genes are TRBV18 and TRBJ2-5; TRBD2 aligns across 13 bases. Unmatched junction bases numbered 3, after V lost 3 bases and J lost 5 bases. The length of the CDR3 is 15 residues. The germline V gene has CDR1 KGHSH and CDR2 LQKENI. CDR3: CASSPRTSGSETQYF. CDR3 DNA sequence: TGTGCCAGCTCACCTCGGACTAGCGGGAGTGAGACCCAGTACTTC. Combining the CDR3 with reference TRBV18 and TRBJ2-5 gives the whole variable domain NAGVMQNPRHLVRRRGQEARLRCSPMKGHSHVYWYRQLPEEGLKFMVYLQKENIIDESGMPKERFSAEFPKEGPSILRIQQVVRGDSAAYFCASSPRTSGSETQYFGPGTRLLVL.

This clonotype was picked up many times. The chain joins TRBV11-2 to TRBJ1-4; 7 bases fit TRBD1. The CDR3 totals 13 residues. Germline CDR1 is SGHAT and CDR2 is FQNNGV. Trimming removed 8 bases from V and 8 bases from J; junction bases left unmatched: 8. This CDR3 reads CASAGTAQEKLFF. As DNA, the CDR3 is TGTGCCAGCGCCGGGACAGCCCAGGAAAAACTGTTTTTT.

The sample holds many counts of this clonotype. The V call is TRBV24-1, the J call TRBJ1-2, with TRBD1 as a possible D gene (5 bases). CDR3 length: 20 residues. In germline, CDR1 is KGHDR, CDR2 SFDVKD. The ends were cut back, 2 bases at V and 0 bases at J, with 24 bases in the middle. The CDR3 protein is CATSDSPQRVRGGSNYGYTF. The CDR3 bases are TGTGCCACCAGTGATTCCCCTCAGCGGGTTCGTGGGGGTTCTAACTATGGCTACACCTTC.

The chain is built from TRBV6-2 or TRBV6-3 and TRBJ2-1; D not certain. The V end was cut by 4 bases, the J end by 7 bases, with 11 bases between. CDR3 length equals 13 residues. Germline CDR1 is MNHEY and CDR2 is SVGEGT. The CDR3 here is CASSSQVWNEQFF. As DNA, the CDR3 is TGTGCCAGCAGTTCTCAGGTATGGAATGAGCAGTTCTTC.

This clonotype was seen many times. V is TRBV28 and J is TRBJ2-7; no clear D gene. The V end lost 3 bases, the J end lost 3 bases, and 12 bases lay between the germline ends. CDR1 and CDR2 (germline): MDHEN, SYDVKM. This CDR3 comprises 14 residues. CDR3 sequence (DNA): TGTGCCAGCAGTTTCTCCGGGTCCCTCTACGAGCAGTACTTC. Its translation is CASSFSGSLYEQYF.

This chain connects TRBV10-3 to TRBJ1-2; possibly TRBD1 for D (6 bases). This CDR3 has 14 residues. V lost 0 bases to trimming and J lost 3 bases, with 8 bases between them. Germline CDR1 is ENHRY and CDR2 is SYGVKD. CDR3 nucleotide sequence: TGTGCCATCAGTGAGTCTGGACAGCACTATGGCTACACCTTC. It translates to CAISESGQHYGYTF.

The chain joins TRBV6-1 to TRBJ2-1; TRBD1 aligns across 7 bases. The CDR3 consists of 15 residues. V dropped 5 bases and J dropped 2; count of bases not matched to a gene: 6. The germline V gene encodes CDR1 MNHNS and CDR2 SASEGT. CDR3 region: CASSRQGTAYNEQFF. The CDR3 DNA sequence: TGTGCCAGCAGTAGACAGGGAACAGCCTACAATGAGCAGTTCTTC.

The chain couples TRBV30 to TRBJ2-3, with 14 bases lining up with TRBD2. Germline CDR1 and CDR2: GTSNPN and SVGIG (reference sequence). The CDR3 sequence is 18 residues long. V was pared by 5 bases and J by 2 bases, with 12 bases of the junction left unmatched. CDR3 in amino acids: CAWWGGTSGRSPTDTQYF. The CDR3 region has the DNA TGTGCCTGGTGGGGGGGGACTAGCGGGAGAAGTCCCACAGATACGCAGTATTTT.

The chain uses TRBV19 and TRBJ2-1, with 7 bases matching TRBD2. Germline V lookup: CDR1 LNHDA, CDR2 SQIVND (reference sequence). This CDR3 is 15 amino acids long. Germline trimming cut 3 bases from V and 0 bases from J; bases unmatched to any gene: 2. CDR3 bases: TGTGCCAGTAGTATTTGGGGGGGCTCCTACAATGAGCAGTTCTTC. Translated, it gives CASSIWGGSYNEQFF.

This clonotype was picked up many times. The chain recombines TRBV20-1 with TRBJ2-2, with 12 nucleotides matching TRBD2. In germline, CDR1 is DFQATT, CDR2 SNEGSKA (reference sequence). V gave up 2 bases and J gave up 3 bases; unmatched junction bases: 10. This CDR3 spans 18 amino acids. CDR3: CSARPFRTSGTYTGELFF. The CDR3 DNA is TGCAGTGCTAGACCATTTAGGACTAGCGGGACGTACACCGGGGAGCTGTTTTTT.

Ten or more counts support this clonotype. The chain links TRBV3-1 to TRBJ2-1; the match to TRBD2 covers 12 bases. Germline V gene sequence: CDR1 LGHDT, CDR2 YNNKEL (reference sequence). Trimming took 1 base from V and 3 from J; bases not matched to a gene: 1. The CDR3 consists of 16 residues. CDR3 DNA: TGTGCCAGCAGCCAAGGGACTAGCGGGAACTACAATGAGCAGTTCTTC. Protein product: CASSQGTSGNYNEQFF.

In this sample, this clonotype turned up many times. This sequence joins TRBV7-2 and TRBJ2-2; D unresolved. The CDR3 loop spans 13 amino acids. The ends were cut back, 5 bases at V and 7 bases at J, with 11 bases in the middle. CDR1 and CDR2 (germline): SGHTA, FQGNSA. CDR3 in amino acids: CASSRGSIGELFF. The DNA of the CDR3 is TGTGCCAGCAGCCGCGGATCGATCGGGGAGCTGTTTTTT.

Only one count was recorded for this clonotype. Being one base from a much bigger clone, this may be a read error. CDR3 protein: CAGSLDERAFF. The CDR3, as DNA: TGCGCCGGCAGCTTAGACGAGAGGGCTTTCTTT. The chain couples TRBV5-1 to TRBJ1-1; D not certain. Germline CDR1 and CDR2: SGHRS and YFSETQ. The CDR3 extends over 11 amino acids.

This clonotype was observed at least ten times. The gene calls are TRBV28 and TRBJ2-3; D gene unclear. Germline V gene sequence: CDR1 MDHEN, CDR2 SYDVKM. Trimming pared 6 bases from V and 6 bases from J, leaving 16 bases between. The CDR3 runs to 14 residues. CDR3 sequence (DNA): TGTGCCAGCAGCCCACCCGCGCCCCCCGATACGCAGTATTTT. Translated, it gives CASSPPAPPDTQYF.

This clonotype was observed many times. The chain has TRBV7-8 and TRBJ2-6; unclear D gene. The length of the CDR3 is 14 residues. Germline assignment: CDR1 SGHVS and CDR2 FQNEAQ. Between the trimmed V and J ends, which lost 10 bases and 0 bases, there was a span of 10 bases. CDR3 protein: CATGPYSGANVLTF. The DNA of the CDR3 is TGTGCCACCGGCCCGTACTCTGGGGCCAACGTCCTGACTTTC. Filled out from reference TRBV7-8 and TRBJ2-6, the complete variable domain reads GAGVSQSPRYKVAKRGQDVALRCDPISGHVSLFWYQQALGQGPEFLTYFQNEAQLDKSGLPSDRFFAERPEGSVSTLKIQRTQQEDSAVYLCATGPYSGANVLTFGAGSRLTVL.

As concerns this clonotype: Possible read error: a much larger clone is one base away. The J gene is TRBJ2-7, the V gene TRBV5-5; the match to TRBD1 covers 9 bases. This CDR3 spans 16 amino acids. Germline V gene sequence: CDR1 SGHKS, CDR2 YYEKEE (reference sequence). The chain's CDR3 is CASSSPGQGFNYGQYF. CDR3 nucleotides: TGTGCCAGCAGCTCACCGGGACAGGGTTTTAACTACGGGCAGTACTTC.

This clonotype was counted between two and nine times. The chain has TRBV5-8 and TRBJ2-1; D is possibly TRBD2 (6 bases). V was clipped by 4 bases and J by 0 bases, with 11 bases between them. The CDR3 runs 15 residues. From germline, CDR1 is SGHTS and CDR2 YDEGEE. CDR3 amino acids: CASSPGLSSYNEQFF. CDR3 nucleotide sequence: TGTGCCAGCAGCCCGGGACTGTCCTCCTACAATGAGCAGTTCTTC.

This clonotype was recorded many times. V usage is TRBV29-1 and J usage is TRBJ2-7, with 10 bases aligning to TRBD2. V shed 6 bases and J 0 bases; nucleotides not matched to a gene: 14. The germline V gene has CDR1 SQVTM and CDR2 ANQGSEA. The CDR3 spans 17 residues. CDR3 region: CSVAGTSATLGSYEQYF. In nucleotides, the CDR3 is TGCAGCGTCGCCGGGACTAGCGCCACCCTGGGCTCCTACGAGCAGTACTTC.

This CDR3 reads CSATVGGGGTEAFF. CDR3 nucleotide sequence: TGCAGTGCGACGGTGGGGGGGGGGGGCACTGAAGCTTTCTTT. The rearrangement uses TRBV20-1 and TRBJ1-1, with TRBD1 as a possible D gene (5 bases). In germline, CDR1 is DFQATT, CDR2 SNEGSKA (reference sequence). V was shortened by 6 bases and J by 4 bases, with 18 bases between the two germline ends. The CDR3 covers 14 residues.

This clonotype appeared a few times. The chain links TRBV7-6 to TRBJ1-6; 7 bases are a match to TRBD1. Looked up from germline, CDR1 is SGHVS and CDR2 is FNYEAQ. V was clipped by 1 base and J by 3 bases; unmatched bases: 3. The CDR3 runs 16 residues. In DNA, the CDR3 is TGTGCCAGCAGCTTAGGGGCAGGGGGCTATAATTCACCCCTCCACTTT. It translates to CASSLGAGGYNSPLHF.

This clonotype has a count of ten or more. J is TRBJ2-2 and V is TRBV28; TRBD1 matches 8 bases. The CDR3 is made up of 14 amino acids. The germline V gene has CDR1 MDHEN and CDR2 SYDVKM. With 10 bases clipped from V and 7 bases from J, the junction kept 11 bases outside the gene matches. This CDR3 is CAIQGALLDGELFF. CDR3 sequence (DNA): TGTGCCATTCAGGGGGCACTCCTTGACGGGGAGCTGTTTTTT. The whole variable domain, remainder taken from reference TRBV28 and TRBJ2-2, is DVKVTQSSRYLVKRTGEKVFLECVQDMDHENMFWYRQDPGLGLRLIYFSYDVKMKEKGDIPEGYSVSREKKERFSLILESASTNQTSMYLCAIQGALLDGELFFGEGSRLTVL.

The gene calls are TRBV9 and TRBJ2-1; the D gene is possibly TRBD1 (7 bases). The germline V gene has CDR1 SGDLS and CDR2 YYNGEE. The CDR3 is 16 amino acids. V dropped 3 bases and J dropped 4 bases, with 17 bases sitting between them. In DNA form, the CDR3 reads TGTGCCAGCAGCGCTCCGGAGGGGGCCTTTTACAATGAGCAGTTCTTC. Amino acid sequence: CASSAPEGAFYNEQFF.

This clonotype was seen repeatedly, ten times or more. CDR3 nucleotide sequence: TGTGCCAGCAGCCAAGGACAGGGCGTTGAGCAGTTCTTC. It encodes CASSQGQGVEQFF. V is TRBV3-1 and J is TRBJ2-1, with 7 bases that match TRBD1. The germline V gene encodes CDR1 LGHDT and CDR2 YNNKEL (reference sequence). V dropped 1 base and J dropped 9; count of bases not matched to a gene: 3. The CDR3 covers 13 residues.

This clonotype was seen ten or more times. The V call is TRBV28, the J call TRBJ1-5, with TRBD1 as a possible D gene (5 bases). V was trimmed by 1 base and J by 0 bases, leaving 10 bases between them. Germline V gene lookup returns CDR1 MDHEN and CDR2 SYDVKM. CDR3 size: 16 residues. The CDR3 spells CASSLFGGFSNQPQHF. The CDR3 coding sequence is TGTGCCAGCAGTTTATTCGGGGGTTTTAGCAATCAGCCCCAGCATTTT.

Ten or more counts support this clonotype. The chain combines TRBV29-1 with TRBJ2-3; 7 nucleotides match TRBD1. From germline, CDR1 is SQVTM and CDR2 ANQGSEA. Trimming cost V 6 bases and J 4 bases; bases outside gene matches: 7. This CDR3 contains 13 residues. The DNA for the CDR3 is TGCAGCGTCCGACCCCAGGGGGCAGATACGCAGTATTTT. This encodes CSVRPQGADTQYF.

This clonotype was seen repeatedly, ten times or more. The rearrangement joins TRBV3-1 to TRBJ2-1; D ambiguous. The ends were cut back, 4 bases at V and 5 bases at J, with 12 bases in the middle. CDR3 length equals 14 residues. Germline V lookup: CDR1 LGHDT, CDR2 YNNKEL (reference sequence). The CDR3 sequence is CASSRLSLDNEQFF. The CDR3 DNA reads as TGTGCCAGCAGCCGCCTCTCATTAGACAATGAGCAGTTCTTC.

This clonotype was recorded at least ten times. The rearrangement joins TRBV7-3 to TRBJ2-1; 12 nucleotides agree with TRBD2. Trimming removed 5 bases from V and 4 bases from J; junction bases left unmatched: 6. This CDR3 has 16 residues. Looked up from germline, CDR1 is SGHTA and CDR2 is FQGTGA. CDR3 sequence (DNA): TGTGCCAGCAGCGCTCCCGGGACTAGCGGGTACAATGAGCAGTTCTTC. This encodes CASSAPGTSGYNEQFF. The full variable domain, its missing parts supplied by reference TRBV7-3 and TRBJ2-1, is GAGVSQTPSNKVTEKGKYVELRCDPISGHTALYWYRQSLGQGPEFLIYFQGTGAADDSGLPNDRFFAVRPEGSVSTLKIQRTERGDSAVYLCASSAPGTSGYNEQFFGPGTRLTVL.

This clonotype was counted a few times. In nucleotides, the CDR3 is TGTGCCAGCTCAGTTACAGTGGGACAGGGCTGGAATGAGCAGTTCTTC. This sequence encodes CASSVTVGQGWNEQFF. The rearrangement links TRBV6-1 to TRBJ2-1, with 9 bases that match TRBD1. The germline V gene encodes CDR1 MNHNS and CDR2 SASEGT. The CDR3 runs 16 residues. Unmatched junction bases numbered 15, after V lost 8 bases and J lost 7 bases.

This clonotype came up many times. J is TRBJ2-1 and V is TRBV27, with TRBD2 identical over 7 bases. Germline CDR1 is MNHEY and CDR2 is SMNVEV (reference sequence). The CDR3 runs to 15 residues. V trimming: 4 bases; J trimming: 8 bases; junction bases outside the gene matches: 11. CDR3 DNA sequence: TGTGCCAGCAGTTATTGGGGGAGGGCCAGTGATGAGCAGTTCTTC. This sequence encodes CASSYWGRASDEQFF.

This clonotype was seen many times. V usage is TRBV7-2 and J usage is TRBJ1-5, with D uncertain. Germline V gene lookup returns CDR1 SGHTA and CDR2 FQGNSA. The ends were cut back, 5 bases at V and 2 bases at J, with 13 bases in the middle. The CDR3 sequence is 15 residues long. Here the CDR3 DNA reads TGTGCCAGCAGCCCCGAGAGGTTGGGCAATCAGCCCCAGCATTTT. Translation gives CASSPERLGNQPQHF.